This entry features one TCR beta chain sequence. The sample belongs to a study of blood T cell repertoires in COVID-19. Study in general: Researchers got acute and convalescent COVID-19 samples from the United States, Italy and Spain. The analysed material was cDNA or gDNA that came from T cells, B-cell-depleted T cells, or PBMCs.

CDR1 is ENHRY, CDR2 SYGVKD, per germline. V was shortened by 3 bases and J by 7 bases, with 16 bases between the two germline ends. The CDR3 loop spans 15 amino acids. The method was immunoSEQ multiplex PCR; TCRdb's version includes in-frame clones alone and lacks a portion of them. The table lists fewer than 250,000 clones, roughly 85% of them singletons. This TCR came from a woman in her 70s with active or convalescent COVID-19. The rearrangement uses TRBV10-3 and TRBJ2-1, with D possibly matching TRBD1 (5 bases). The sample comprised peripheral blood. DNA for the CDR3: TGTGCCATCAGTGAACGACCCACAAAGGGGAATGAGCAGTTCTTC. Protein product: CAISERPTKGNEQFF.